The 12 T cell receptor beta chains in this list originate from one sample, sequenced in a study of blood T cell repertoires in COVID-19. Produced via immunoSEQ multiplex PCR; TCRdb's table is partial and in-frame only. Of roughly 220,000 clones listed, around 84% are singletons. Sequenced material: peripheral blood. Receptor source: a woman in her forties who had recovered from COVID-19.

The chain employs TRBV30 and TRBJ2-2; 7 bases are a match to TRBD1. Unmatched junction bases numbered 5, after V lost 3 bases and J lost 4 bases. The CDR3 is 14 residues long. Germline V CDR1 and CDR2: GTSNPN, SVGIG (reference sequence). The CDR3 DNA reads as TGTGCCTGGAGAAACAGGGGATCCACCGGGGAGCTGTTTTTT. Its protein product is CAWRNRGSTGELFF.

CDR3 nucleotides: TGTGCCAGCAGCATCGGTGCTCAGGATGGCTACACCTTC. It yields the protein CASSIGAQDGYTF. This chain connects TRBV6-6 to TRBJ1-2, with D uncertain. CDR3 length: 13 amino acids. V lost 6 bases to trimming and J lost 6 bases, with 14 bases between them. Germline CDR1 reads MNHNY; CDR2 reads SVGAGI (reference sequence).

The chain employs TRBV18 and TRBJ1-5; 8 positions match TRBD1. CDR1 is KGHSH and CDR2 is LQKENI in the germline V gene. The J segment lost 1 base and the V segment lost 3 bases, leaving 2 bases of the junction unmatched. This CDR3 comprises 15 residues. This CDR3 reads CASSPQGASNQPQHF. Here the CDR3 DNA reads TGTGCCAGCTCACCTCAGGGGGCGAGCAATCAGCCCCAGCATTTT.

This rearrangement joins TRBV19 to TRBJ1-2; 7 bases align to TRBD1. CDR1 and CDR2 (germline): LNHDA, SQIVND (reference sequence). The trim removed 5 bases at V and 4 bases at J, leaving 10 bases unmatched. The CDR3 length is 15 residues. The CDR3 region has the DNA TGTGCCAGTAGTCCTCGGACAGGAGGTATCTATGGCTACACCTTC. Translation: CASSPRTGGIYGYTF.

J is TRBJ2-3 and V is TRBV7-2; 14 bases are a match to TRBD2. Per germline, CDR1 SGHTA and CDR2 FQGNSA. The ends lost 1 base at V and 3 bases at J; junction bases unmatched: 3. The CDR3 contains 17 residues. CDR3 protein: CASSLGTSGGRTDTQYF. CDR3 in DNA: TGTGCCAGCAGCTTAGGGACTAGCGGGGGGAGGACAGATACGCAGTATTTT.

This clone has just a few counts. This chain uses TRBV3-1 (or the pseudogene TRBV3-2) with TRBJ1-5, with TRBD1 matching over 7 bases. From germline, CDR1 is LGHDT and CDR2 YNNKEL (reference sequence). The CDR3 sequence is 12 residues long. V was pared by 4 bases and J by 6 bases, with 0 bases of the junction left unmatched. In nucleotides, the CDR3 is TGTGCCAGCAGCCGACAGGGTCAGCCCCAGCATTTT. Its translation: CASSRQGQPQHF.

This CDR3 reads CASIAGGPNTGELFF. CDR3 coding DNA: TGTGCCAGCATAGCGGGGGGCCCGAACACCGGGGAGCTGTTTTTT. J is TRBJ2-2 and V is TRBV28, with 10 bases fitting TRBD2. The CDR3 is 15 residues long. V was pared by 7 bases and J by 0 bases, with 2 bases of the junction left unmatched. Germline-derived CDR1 and CDR2 are MDHEN and SYDVKM.

This clone appeared once. Within the sample, other DNA sequences also encode this same CDR3. This rearrangement joins TRBV6-5 to TRBJ2-5; 7 bases are shared with TRBD1. CDR1 MNHEY and CDR2 SVGAGI come from the germline V gene. Trimming took 5 bases from V and 2 from J; bases not matched to a gene: 5. The CDR3 runs 14 residues. The DNA of the CDR3 is TGTGCCAGCAGTCCTACAGGGGTTCAAGAGACCCAGTACTTC. Translated: CASSPTGVQETQYF.

This clone was observed a single time. The chain couples TRBV6-5 to TRBJ2-3; perhaps TRBD2 as D (6 bases). Germline V gives CDR1 MNHEY, CDR2 SVGAGI. V was pared by 6 bases and J by 8 bases, with 12 bases between. This CDR3 region has 12 residues. The CDR3 loop reads CASSPRGGTQYF. As DNA, the CDR3 is TGTGCCAGCAGCCCCCGGGGAGGTACGCAGTATTTT.

This clone was detected once. The V and J genes are TRBV6-2 or TRBV6-3 and TRBJ1-1; D is unresolved. From germline, CDR1 is MNHEY and CDR2 SVGEGT. The V gene lost 3 bases and the J gene lost 7 bases, with 15 bases spanning the gap. The CDR3 is 14 amino acids. The DNA of the CDR3 is TGTGCCAGCAGTTATCGGACTTCGGGTGGTGAAGCTTTCTTT. Its translation: CASSYRTSGGEAFF.

The V call is TRBV9, the J call TRBJ2-2, with 7 nucleotides matching TRBD2. Losses at the gene ends were 4 bases for V and 1 base for J; bases not matched to a gene: 7. The CDR3 has 16 residues. Germline values: CDR1 SGDLS, CDR2 YYNGEE. As DNA, the CDR3 is TGTGCCAGCAGCCCGTATGCGGGGGAGAACACCGGGGAGCTGTTTTTT. Protein product: CASSPYAGENTGELFF.

This sequence joins TRBV4-2 and TRBJ2-2; D unclear. The CDR3 covers 16 residues. Germline V gene data show CDR1 as LGHNA and CDR2 as YNFKEQ. Trimming shortened V by 0 bases and J by 3 bases, and 11 bases separated the two germline ends. The CDR3 DNA reads TGTGCCAGCAGCCAAGAAGTTAGTGGAGACACCGGGGAGCTGTTTTTT. Its translation: CASSQEVSGDTGELFF.